This TCR beta chain was recorded in a study of shared clonotypes between healthy human individuals. Study-wide results and caveats: Memory subsets generally showed smaller estimated richness than naive subsets did. A handful of donors held about 5% of naive CD4 clonotypes in common.

To note about this clone: Antigen unknown.

CD45RO-negative, CCR7-selected cells formed the naive CD8 fraction, which excluded terminally differentiated effector memory CD45RA+ cells. The CDR3 has 14 residues. Germline trimming cut 3 bases from V and 4 bases from J; bases unmatched to any gene: 6. CDR1 and CDR2 (germline): SGDLS, YYNGEE. Some clones are missing from TCRdb's copy, which holds only in-frame ones; the method was immunoSEQ multiplex PCR. The sample includes around 2.1 million clones, 93% of them seen just once. This TCR came from a man between 18 and 35 years old in good health. Some clones in this sample may be carry-over from other donors' samples. The J gene is TRBJ1-1, the V gene TRBV9, with 7 bases lining up with TRBD1. Sequencing was carried out using naive CD8+ T cells from PBMCs. CDR3 sequence (DNA): TGTGCCAGCAGCGAGGGTGGGGACAGCACTGAAGCTTTCTTT. Translated: CASSEGGDSTEAFF. Full variable domain (rest looked up from reference TRBV9 and TRBJ1-1): DSGVTQTPKHLITATGQRVTLRCSPRSGDLSVYWYQQSLDQGLQFLIQYYNGEERAKGNILERFSAQQFPDLHSELNLSSLELGDSALYFCASSEGGDSTEAFFGQGTRLTVV.